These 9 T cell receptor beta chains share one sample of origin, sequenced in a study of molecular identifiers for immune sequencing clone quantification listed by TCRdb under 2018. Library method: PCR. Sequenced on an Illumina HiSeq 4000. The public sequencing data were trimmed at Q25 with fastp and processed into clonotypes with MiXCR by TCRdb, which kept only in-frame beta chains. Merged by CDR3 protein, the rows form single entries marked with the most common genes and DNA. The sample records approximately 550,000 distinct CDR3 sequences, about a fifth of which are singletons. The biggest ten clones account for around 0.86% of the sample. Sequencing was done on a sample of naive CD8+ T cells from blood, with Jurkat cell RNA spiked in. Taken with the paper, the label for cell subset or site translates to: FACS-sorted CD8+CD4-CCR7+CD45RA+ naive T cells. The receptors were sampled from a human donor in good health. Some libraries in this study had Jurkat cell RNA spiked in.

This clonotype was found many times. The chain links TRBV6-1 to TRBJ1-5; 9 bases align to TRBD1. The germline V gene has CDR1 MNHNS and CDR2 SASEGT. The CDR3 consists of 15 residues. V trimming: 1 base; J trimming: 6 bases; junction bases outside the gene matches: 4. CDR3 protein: CASSEEGQGAQPQHF. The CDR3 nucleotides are TGTGCCAGCAGTGAAGAGGGACAGGGCGCTCAGCCCCAGCATTTT.

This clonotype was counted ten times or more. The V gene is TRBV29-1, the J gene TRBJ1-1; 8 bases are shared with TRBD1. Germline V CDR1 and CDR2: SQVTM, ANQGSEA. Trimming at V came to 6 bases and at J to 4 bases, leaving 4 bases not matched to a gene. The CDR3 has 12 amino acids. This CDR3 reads CSVTGAVTEAFF. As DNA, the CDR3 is TGCAGCGTGACAGGGGCGGTCACTGAAGCTTTCTTT.

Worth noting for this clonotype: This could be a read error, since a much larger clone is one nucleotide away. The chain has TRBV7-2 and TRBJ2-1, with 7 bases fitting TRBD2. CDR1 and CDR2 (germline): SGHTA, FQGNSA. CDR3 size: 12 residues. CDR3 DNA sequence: TGTGCCAGCAGCGATAGCGGGTATGAGCGGTTCTTC. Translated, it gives CASSDSGYERFF.

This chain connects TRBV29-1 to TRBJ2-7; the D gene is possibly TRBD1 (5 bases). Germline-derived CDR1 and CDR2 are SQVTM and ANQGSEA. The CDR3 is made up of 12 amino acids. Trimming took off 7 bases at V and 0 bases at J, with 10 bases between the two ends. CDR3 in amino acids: CSAVTASYEQYF. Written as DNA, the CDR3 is TGCAGCGCCGTGACAGCCTCCTACGAGCAGTACTTC.

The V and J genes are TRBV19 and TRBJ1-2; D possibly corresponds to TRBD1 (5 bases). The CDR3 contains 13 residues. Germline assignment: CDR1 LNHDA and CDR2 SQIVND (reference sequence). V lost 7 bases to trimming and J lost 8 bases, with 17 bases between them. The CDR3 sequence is CASTGQGDSGYTF. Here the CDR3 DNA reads TGTGCCAGTACCGGTCAGGGTGATTCGGGCTACACCTTC.

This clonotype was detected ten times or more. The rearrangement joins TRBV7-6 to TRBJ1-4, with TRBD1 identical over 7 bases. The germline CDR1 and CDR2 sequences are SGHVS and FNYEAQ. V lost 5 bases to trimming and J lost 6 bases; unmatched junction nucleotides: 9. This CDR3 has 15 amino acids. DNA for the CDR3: TGTGCCAGCAGCCCCCGACAGGGCTTGGATGAAAAACTGTTTTTT. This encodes CASSPRQGLDEKLFF. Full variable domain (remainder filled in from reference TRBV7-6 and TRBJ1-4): GAGVSQSPRYKVTKRGQDVALRCDPISGHVSLYWYRQALGQGPEFLTYFNYEAQQDKSGLPNDRFSAERPEGSISTLTIQRTEQRDSAMYRCASSPRQGLDEKLFFGSGTQLSVL.

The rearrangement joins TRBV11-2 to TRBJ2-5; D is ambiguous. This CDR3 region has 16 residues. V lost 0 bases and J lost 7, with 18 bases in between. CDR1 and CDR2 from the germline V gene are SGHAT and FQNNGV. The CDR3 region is CASSLDLPLYHLTQYF. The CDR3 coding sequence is TGTGCCAGCAGCTTAGACCTCCCCCTGTACCATCTGACCCAGTACTTC.

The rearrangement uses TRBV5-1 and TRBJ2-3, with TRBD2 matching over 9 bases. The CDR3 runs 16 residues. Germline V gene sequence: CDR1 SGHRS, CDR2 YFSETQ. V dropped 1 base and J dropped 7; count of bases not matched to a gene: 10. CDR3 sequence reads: CASSLYGGGAAHTQYF. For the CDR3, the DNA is TGCGCCAGCAGCTTGTATGGCGGGGGGGCCGCTCATACGCAGTATTTT.

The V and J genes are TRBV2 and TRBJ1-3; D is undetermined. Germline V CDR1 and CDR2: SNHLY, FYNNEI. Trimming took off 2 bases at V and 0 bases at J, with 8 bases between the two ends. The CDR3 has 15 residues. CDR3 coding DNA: TGTGCCAGCAGTGAATGGAACTACTCTGGAAACACCATATATTTT. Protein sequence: CASSEWNYSGNTIYF.